This TCR beta chain appears in the sequencing data of a study of blood T cell repertoires in COVID-19. Overall study context: Nucleic acid was either cDNA or gDNA, and it came from T cells, B-cell-depleted T cells, or PBMCs.

The V gene lost 5 bases and the J gene lost 5 bases, with 21 bases spanning the gap. This CDR3 is 16 amino acids long. In germline, CDR1 is SGHNT, CDR2 YENEEA. Authors' processing steps: Quantification of nucleated cells was approximated via reference gene primer amplification. TCRdb keeps only in-frame clones here, not all; method: immunoSEQ multiplex PCR. Clone size and the V and J calls come from that table; the DNA yielded D and trimming. The sample consists of more than 150,000 clones, roughly 80% of them appearing once. The chain combines TRBV11-3 with TRBJ2-5, with D possibly matching TRBD2 (6 bases). What was sequenced was peripheral blood. This clonotype originated in a human donor in a cohort sampled during active COVID-19. Here the CDR3 reads CASSAGLSPGIETQYF. CDR3 in DNA: TGTGCCAGCAGCGCGGGACTTTCACCCGGGATTGAGACCCAGTACTTC.